What follows are 3 T cell receptor beta chains derived from one specimen sequenced in a study of blood T cell repertoires in COVID-19. Assay used: immunoSEQ multiplex PCR; TCRdb lists only in-frame clones, some missing. The table shows some 200,000 clones, with roughly 80% occurring only once. The sequenced material came from peripheral blood. These receptors were obtained from a woman in her sixties or seventies with acute or convalescent COVID-19.

CDR3 DNA sequence: TGTGCCACCAGCCCCCGGCTAGCGGGAGGCGATGAGCAGTTCTTC. Protein sequence: CATSPRLAGGDEQFF. V and J are TRBV15 and TRBJ2-1; 11 nucleotides agree with TRBD2. CDR1 is LNHNV, CDR2 YYDKDF, per germline (reference sequence). The CDR3 length is 15 residues. With V trimmed by 5 bases and J by 8 bases, 8 bases remained unmatched. Full variable domain (rest looked up from reference TRBV15 and TRBJ2-1): DAMVIQNPRYQVTQFGKPVTLSCSQTLNHNVMYWYQQKSSQAPKLLFHYYDKDFNNEADTPDNFQSRRPNTSFCFLDIRSPGLGDTAMYLCATSPRLAGGDEQFFGPGTRLTVL.

The rearrangement joins TRBV6-7 to TRBJ2-2; 7 positions match TRBD1. TRBV6-7 is placed among ORFs of uncertain function. Trimming took 0 bases from V and 1 from J; bases not matched to a gene: 14. The length of the CDR3 is 20 residues. CDR3 residues: CASSYSNSGLTGQNTGELFF. CDR3 DNA sequence: TGTGCCAGCAGTTACTCGAATTCGGGCTTGACAGGGCAGAACACCGGGGAGCTGTTTTTT.

The rearrangement links TRBV19 to TRBJ2-2, with 7 bases lining up with TRBD1. The CDR3 length is 15 residues. V shed 5 bases, J shed 6 bases, and the junction held 9 bases outside the gene matches. Germline V CDR1 and CDR2: LNHDA, SQIVND (reference sequence). CDR3 in DNA: TGTGCCAGTAGTCCACGACAGGGTGGGGCCGGGGAGCTGTTTTTT. This sequence encodes CASSPRQGGAGELFF.